Shown below are 22 T cell receptor beta chains from a single sample sequenced in a study of regulatory T cells in long-lasting Graves disease. HTBI primers from iRepertoire and Arm-PCR of CDR3 regions yielded the TCR beta libraries. TCRdb re-analysed the multiplex PCR reads in MiXCR, keeping a single row per CDR3 protein. The sample lists some 420,000 distinct CDR3 sequences; 20% to 25% were seen once. Time point here: persistent/refractory GD, antithyroid drugs over 5 years with positive TRAb. The TCR library used RNA extracted from PBMCs. This specimen consisted of peripheral blood mononuclear cells (PBMCs), obtained when the disease was refractory, from a patient treated with antithyroid drugs. The receptor set was obtained from a female donor with Graves disease.

The gene calls are TRBV29-1 and TRBJ1-2; TRBD1 might be the D (6 bases). V was pared by 4 bases and J by 6 bases, with 15 bases between. The CDR3 totals 13 residues. CDR1 is SQVTM, CDR2 ANQGSEA, per germline. In DNA form, the CDR3 reads TGCAGCGTTGCGAATTTACAGGGACATGGCTACACCTTC. This sequence encodes CSVANLQGHGYTF. Full variable domain (remainder filled in from reference TRBV29-1 and TRBJ1-2): SAVISQKPSRDICQRGTSLTIQCQVDSQVTMMFWYRQQPGQSLTLIATANQGSEATYESGFVIDKFPISRPNLTFSTLTVSNMSPEDSSIYLCSVANLQGHGYTFGSGTRLTVV.

This clonotype occurred many times. The rearrangement joins TRBV2 to TRBJ2-1; 10 positions match TRBD2. This CDR3 has 15 amino acids. V lost 4 bases and J lost 3; bases outside the gene matches: 3. Germline V CDR1 and CDR2: SNHLY, FYNNEI. The CDR3: CASSVRLAGYNEQFF. As DNA, the CDR3 is TGTGCCAGCAGTGTGAGACTAGCGGGCTACAATGAGCAGTTCTTC.

The rearrangement links TRBV18 to TRBJ1-3; D gene ambiguous. This CDR3 contains 15 residues. Per the germline V gene, CDR1 is KGHSH and CDR2 is LQKENI. V lost 4 bases, J lost 4 bases, and 14 bases lay in between. In DNA, the CDR3 is TGTGCCAGCTCACTCTCGGCGGTCGGGGGAAACACCATATATTTT. Its translation: CASSLSAVGGNTIYF. Full variable domain (remainder filled in from reference TRBV18 and TRBJ1-3): NAGVMQNPRHLVRRRGQEARLRCSPMKGHSHVYWYRQLPEEGLKFMVYLQKENIIDESGMPKERFSAEFPKEGPSILRIQQVVRGDSAAYFCASSLSAVGGNTIYFGEGSWLTVV.

Points on this clonotype: Just one base apart from a much larger clone, this may be a read error. The V call is TRBV6-4, the J call TRBJ1-2; 12 bases line up with TRBD1. Losses at the gene ends were 6 bases for V and 7 bases for J; bases not matched to a gene: 6. Germline lookup yields CDR1 MRHNA and CDR2 SNTAGT. The CDR3 is 14 residues long. The CDR3, as DNA: TGTGCCAGCAGAAAGGGACAGGGGGCCAGTGGCTACACCTTC. Translation gives CASRKGQGASGYTF.

The chain couples TRBV7-2 to TRBJ1-6, with 9 bases lining up with TRBD1. Unmatched junction bases numbered 18, after V lost 3 bases and J lost 3 bases. The CDR3 contains 21 residues. Germline V lookup: CDR1 SGHTA, CDR2 FQGNSA. The CDR3, as DNA: TGTGCCAGCAGCTTCCCGCCGGGACAGGGAACCGATATCGTCTATAATTCACCCCTCCACTTT. This codes for CASSFPPGQGTDIVYNSPLHF.

There are a few counts of this clonotype. The gene calls are TRBV7-3 and TRBJ1-2; D gene unclear. The CDR3 runs to 14 residues. CDR1 and CDR2 from the germline V gene are SGHTA and FQGTGA. V lost 4 bases and J lost 2, with 11 bases in between. The CDR3 reads CASSSSTENYGYTF. CDR3 in DNA: TGTGCCAGCAGCTCATCGACCGAGAACTATGGCTACACCTTC. The entire variable domain, with the rest obtained from reference TRBV7-3 and TRBJ1-2, is as follows: GAGVSQTPSNKVTEKGKYVELRCDPISGHTALYWYRQSLGQGPEFLIYFQGTGAADDSGLPNDRFFAVRPEGSVSTLKIQRTERGDSAVYLCASSSSTENYGYTFGSGTRLTVV.

This clonotype came up a few times. The J gene is TRBJ2-5, the V gene TRBV5-5; TRBD2 might be the D (7 bases). This CDR3 has 13 amino acids. Germline V lookup: CDR1 SGHKS, CDR2 YYEKEE (reference sequence). Trimming took off 5 bases at V and 4 bases at J, with 12 bases between the two ends. CDR3 protein: CASSQGGGETQYF. The CDR3 nucleotides are TGTGCCAGCAGTCAAGGGGGGGGAGAGACCCAGTACTTC.

This chain links TRBV9 with TRBJ1-2; 7 nucleotides match TRBD1. This CDR3 spans 14 amino acids. The germline CDR1 and CDR2 sequences are SGDLS and YYNGEE. V dropped 0 bases and J dropped 7; count of bases not matched to a gene: 6. CDR3 in DNA: TGTGCCAGCAGCGTAGGGGAACAGGGGACTGGCTACACCTTC. It translates to CASSVGEQGTGYTF.

This clonotype came up many times. The rearrangement links TRBV15 to TRBJ2-5; 9 nucleotides align to TRBD2. J lost 7 bases, V lost 5 bases, and 8 bases had no gene match. CDR3 size: 14 residues. Germline-derived CDR1 and CDR2 are LNHNV and YYDKDF (reference sequence). In nucleotides, the CDR3 is TGTGCCACCAGCCCTACGACTAGCGGAGGGACCCAGTACTTC. Translation: CATSPTTSGGTQYF.

V is TRBV6-1 and J is TRBJ1-5; the D gene is possibly TRBD1 (6 bases). The CDR3 has 13 residues. Germline V gives CDR1 MNHNS, CDR2 SASEGT. V lost 8 bases, J lost 8 bases, and 16 bases lay in between. The CDR3 DNA sequence: TGTGCCAGCCGAGGGGGGGGTCGCAAGCCCCAGCATTTT. It encodes CASRGGGRKPQHF.

This clonotype was observed many times. This chain uses TRBV29-1 with TRBJ1-5; 7 bases fit TRBD1. With V trimmed by 6 bases and J by 3 bases, 5 bases remained unmatched. Germline V gene lookup returns CDR1 SQVTM and CDR2 ANQGSEA. The CDR3 has 13 amino acids. The DNA for the CDR3 is TGCAGCGTGGGGACAGACATCAATCAGCCCCAGCATTTT. Amino acid sequence: CSVGTDINQPQHF. Filled out from reference TRBV29-1 and TRBJ1-5, the complete variable domain reads SAVISQKPSRDICQRGTSLTIQCQVDSQVTMMFWYRQQPGQSLTLIATANQGSEATYESGFVIDKFPISRPNLTFSTLTVSNMSPEDSSIYLCSVGTDINQPQHFGDGTRLSIL.

The chain joins TRBV6-1 to TRBJ1-5; 9 nucleotides line up with TRBD1. The CDR3 extends over 14 amino acids. J gave up 7 bases and V 6 bases, and 7 bases lay outside the gene matches. The germline CDR1 and CDR2 sequences are MNHNS and SASEGT. The CDR3 protein is CASRRTGDGQPQHF. DNA of the CDR3: TGTGCCAGCAGGAGGACAGGGGACGGCCAGCCCCAGCATTTT.

This clonotype has at least ten counts. The gene calls are TRBV6-2 or TRBV6-3 and TRBJ1-1; 8 nucleotides align to TRBD1. The CDR3 runs 14 residues. Germline CDR1 MNHEY, CDR2 SVGEGT. With V trimmed by 6 bases and J by 6 bases, 9 bases remained unmatched. The CDR3 is CASRRTGRSAEAFF. The DNA for the CDR3 is TGTGCCAGCAGGCGGACAGGGCGTTCCGCTGAAGCTTTCTTT.

The count of this clonotype is one. This chain connects TRBV3-1 to TRBJ2-1; the D is unclear. The CDR3 is 15 amino acids. The ends were cut back, 0 bases at V and 6 bases at J, with 12 bases in the middle. Germline CDR1 reads LGHDT; CDR2 reads YNNKEL (reference sequence). CDR3 residues: CASSQDWPAGNEQFF. Written as DNA, the CDR3 is TGTGCCAGCAGCCAAGACTGGCCAGCCGGCAATGAGCAGTTCTTC.

This clonotype was detected a few times. V gene TRBV6-1 combines with J gene TRBJ2-5; 7 nucleotides line up with TRBD1. J was trimmed by 2 bases and V by 7 bases; bases with no gene match: 10. The length of the CDR3 is 15 residues. Per germline, CDR1 MNHNS and CDR2 SASEGT. CDR3 coding DNA: TGTGCCAGCATTTCTAGGGGGACAGATCAAGAGACCCAGTACTTC. Its translation is CASISRGTDQETQYF.

This clonotype showed up just a few times. With a much larger clone just one base away, this may be a read error. The gene calls are TRBV7-2 and TRBJ2-5, with 8 positions matching TRBD2. The last part of the DNA fits TRBJ2-1 better; the J call may be wrong. The CDR3 is 13 amino acids. Germline V lookup: CDR1 SGHTA, CDR2 FQGNSA. This CDR3 is CASSTSREVEQFF. CDR3 nucleotides: TGTGCCAGCAGCACCTCGCGGGAGGTCGAGCAGTTCTTC.

A few counts support this clonotype. The chain recombines TRBV4-3 with TRBJ2-5, with 7 positions matching TRBD2. The CDR3 has 14 residues. Germline assignment: CDR1 LGHNA and CDR2 YSLEER. J gave up 5 bases and V 1 base, and 4 bases lay outside the gene matches. CDR3 nucleotide sequence: TGCGCCAGCAGCCAAGGTAGCGGGTCCGAGACCCAGTACTTC. Its translation: CASSQGSGSETQYF.

This clonotype was observed many times. The DNA of the CDR3 is TGTGCCAGCAGCATGGGACAGAACCCTAACTATGGCTACACCTTC. Translated, it gives CASSMGQNPNYGYTF. The genes are TRBV7-2 and TRBJ1-2; 7 bases match TRBD1. V lost 5 bases to trimming and J lost 0 bases; unmatched junction nucleotides: 6. Looked up from germline, CDR1 is SGHTA and CDR2 is FQGNSA. CDR3 length: 15 amino acids.

This clonotype was seen ten or more times. The chain employs TRBV20-1 and TRBJ1-1, with a tentative D call TRBD1 (5 bases). The germline V and J ends were trimmed by 4 bases and 5 bases, with 14 bases remaining between them. This CDR3 comprises 13 residues. Germline V lookup: CDR1 DFQATT, CDR2 SNEGSKA (reference sequence). The chain's CDR3 is CSAILRGRTEAFF. CDR3 nucleotides: TGCAGTGCTATCCTTCGGGGACGGACTGAAGCTTTCTTT.

The chain couples TRBV7-3 to TRBJ1-1; D gene ambiguous. Per germline, CDR1 SGHTA and CDR2 FQGTGA. The CDR3 runs 13 residues. V was shortened by 5 bases and J by 8 bases, with 15 bases between the two germline ends. CDR3 in DNA: TGTGCCAGCAGCCAAAGGCGGGGAAACGAAGCTTTCTTT. This translates into CASSQRRGNEAFF.

The table lists this clonotype with many counts. The chain has TRBV2 and TRBJ1-2, with D unclear. V shed 6 bases and J shed 6 bases, with 11 bases lying between them. The CDR3 is made up of 12 amino acids. Germline V gene data show CDR1 as SNHLY and CDR2 as FYNNEI. The CDR3 spells CASRWERHGYTF. DNA for the CDR3: TGTGCCAGCAGATGGGAGCGGCATGGCTACACCTTC.

J is TRBJ2-7 and V is TRBV28; 10 positions agree with TRBD1. Germline V lookup: CDR1 MDHEN, CDR2 SYDVKM. J lost 7 bases, V lost 5 bases, and 11 bases had no gene match. CDR3 length equals 15 residues. The CDR3 sequence is CASSEPGQGNEEQYF. The CDR3 region has the DNA TGTGCCAGCAGTGAACCGGGACAGGGGAATGAGGAGCAGTACTTC.